A selection of T cell receptor beta chains follows, all from one sample in a study of blood T cells in healthy people across ages. In TCRdb, the 5' RACE reads were re-called with MiXCR into one record per CDR3 protein. The repertoire holds about 1,000,000 distinct CDR3 sequences, with 45% as singletons. Sequenced: blood. Receptors were obtained from a woman aged 60 to 75 in good health. Both conserved end residues are trimmed from each CDR3. D genes are given only for firm matches.

AIRGLAGDLQY	TRBV10-3	TRBJ2-3	TRBD2
ASSLTSLAVYNEQF	TRBV7-3	TRBJ2-1	TRBD2
ATSPRDRTEGDYGYT	TRBV15	TRBJ1-2	TRBD1
SARRDRRINPPIREF	TRBV20-1	TRBJ2-1	TRBD1
ASSPSGSMYEQY	TRBV7-3	TRBJ2-7	TRBD2
ASSLSPQGQETQY	TRBV28	TRBJ2-5	NA
SASIIPPEGEQY	TRBV20-1	TRBJ2-7	NA
ASGQGTSAAGANVLT	TRBV4-1	TRBJ2-6	TRBD2
ASSLAHSDSSNQPQH	TRBV7-9	TRBJ1-5	NA
ASSLVAGDNYGYT	TRBV27	TRBJ1-2	NA
ASSSRKTQY	TRBV28	NA	NA
ASSPTVHVSFYGYT	TRBV18	TRBJ1-2	NA
ASSTGSGDYEQY	TRBV11-2	NA	NA
ASSLAFRGEYTDTQY	TRBV11-2	TRBJ2-3	TRBD2
ASGLAATGGFYNEQF	TRBV5-1	TRBJ2-1	TRBD1